The clone carrying this TCR beta chain came up many times. The study drew its donors from healthy HIV-negative adults without recent acute infections or vaccinations. Looked up from germline, CDR1 is SGHTA and CDR2 is FQGTGA. Trimming pared 5 bases from V and 0 bases from J, leaving 12 bases between. The CDR3 extends over 15 amino acids. These data originate in a study of shared clonotypes between healthy human individuals. Deep level was the assay's run setting. The unsorted PBMC replicate PCRs were performed with approximately 0.3 ug DNA, around 29,000 T cell genomes. Only in-frame clones appear in the TCRdb table, and some are missing; sequencing was by immunoSEQ multiplex PCR. This table holds about 530,000 clones, almost 80% found once.

The rearrangement joins TRBV7-3 to TRBJ2-3, with D perhaps TRBD1 or TRBD2 (5 bases each). Sample: PBMCs. The TCR originated in a woman in her 40s in good health. Some clones in this sample may be carry-over from other donors' samples. The CDR3 spells CASSRGTASTDTQYF. The CDR3 DNA reads as TGTGCCAGCAGCAGAGGGACGGCTAGCACAGATACGCAGTATTTT.